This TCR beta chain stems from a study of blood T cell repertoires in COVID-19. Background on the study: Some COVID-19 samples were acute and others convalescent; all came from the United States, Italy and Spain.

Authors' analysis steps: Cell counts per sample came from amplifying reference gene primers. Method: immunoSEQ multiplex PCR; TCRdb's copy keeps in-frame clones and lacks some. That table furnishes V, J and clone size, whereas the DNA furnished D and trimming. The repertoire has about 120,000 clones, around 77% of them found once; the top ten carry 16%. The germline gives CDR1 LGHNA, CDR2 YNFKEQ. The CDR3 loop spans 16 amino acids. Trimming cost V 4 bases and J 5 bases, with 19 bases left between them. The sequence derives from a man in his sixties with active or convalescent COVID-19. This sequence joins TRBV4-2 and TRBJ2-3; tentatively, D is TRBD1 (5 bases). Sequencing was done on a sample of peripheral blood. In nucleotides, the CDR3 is TGTGCCAGCAGCCCAAAAACCGGTAAGGGGAAAGATACGCAGTATTTT. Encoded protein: CASSPKTGKGKDTQYF.